A single sample is the source of the 5 T cell receptor beta chains below, sequenced in a study of cytomegalovirus exposure and HLA in healthy donors. The PCR employed 60 Vbeta primers together with 13 Jbeta primers. Assay used: immunoSEQ multiplex PCR; TCRdb lists only in-frame clones, some missing. The sample lists 160,000 or so clones; approximately 80% were seen once. The sample consisted of PBMCs. The receptors come from a woman between 50 and 59 years old in good health and CMV-seronegative.

The CDR3: CASSARTPENYGYTF. In DNA form, the CDR3 reads TGTGCCAGCAGCGCCCGGACACCTGAGAACTATGGCTACACCTTC. This rearrangement joins TRBV5-8 to TRBJ1-2; possible D gene TRBD1, 5 bases. The CDR3 loop spans 15 amino acids. Germline CDR1 reads SGHTS; CDR2 reads YDEGEE. With 4 bases removed from V and 2 bases from J, the gap between germline ends came to 15 bases.

A remark on this clone: One junction end does not reproduce the germline sequence, and a read error may be involved. This chain joins TRBV7-2 and TRBJ2-1, with a tentative D call TRBD2 (6 bases). The CDR3 spans 15 residues. Germline V gives CDR1 SGHTA, CDR2 FQGNSA. CDR3 DNA: TGTGCCAGCAGATTAGTACTAGCAGGCTACAATGAGCAGTTCTTC. Translated: CASRLVLAGYNEQFF.

V usage is TRBV7-8 and J usage is TRBJ2-1; 9 bases agree with TRBD2. The junction had 9 bases not matched to a gene; V was cut back by 3 bases and J by 9 bases. The CDR3 sequence is 15 residues long. Germline values: CDR1 SGHVS, CDR2 FQNEAQ. The chain's CDR3 is CASSFGGRATGEQFF. The CDR3 coding sequence is TGTGCCAGCAGCTTCGGCGGGAGGGCTACAGGTGAGCAGTTCTTC.

This CDR3 reads CASSLAASGSREQYF. In nucleotides, the CDR3 is TGTGCCAGCAGCTTAGCGGCTAGCGGGAGTAGAGAGCAGTACTTC. The V and J genes are TRBV7-2 and TRBJ2-7; 10 bases match TRBD2. V was pared by 0 bases and J by 7 bases, with 6 bases of the junction left unmatched. The CDR3 sequence is 15 residues long. Germline CDR1 is SGHTA and CDR2 is FQGNSA.

V is TRBV5-4 and J is TRBJ2-7; TRBD2 matches at 13 bases. V trimming: 4 bases; J trimming: 0 bases; junction bases outside the gene matches: 1. The CDR3 is made up of 15 amino acids. Germline-derived CDR1 and CDR2 are SGHNT and YYREEE (reference sequence). CDR3 coding DNA: TGTGCCAGCAGCAGGACTAGCGGGAGCTCCTACGAGCAGTACTTC. Amino acids: CASSRTSGSSYEQYF.